This TCR beta chain came from a study of long-term antiretroviral therapy in people with HIV (dated by TCRdb to 2021 to 2024). Notes on the research overall: Collection of the earliest samples took place about a decade ahead of the 2015 WHO recommendation for immediate ART, at a time when ART was typically delayed until CD4 counts fell. No cross-contamination during QIAcube processing was seen in test extractions of a monoclonal T-cell line run alongside 25 to 35 polyclonal samples. Among the 30 to 35 participants with HIV, eleven to twelve were female. A retrospective serial study tested whether changes in peripheral blood TRB repertoire composition and diversity were associated with ART initiation and durable HIV suppression. The cohort contributed about 180 cryopreserved PBMC samples from a few dozen adults with confirmed HIV infection, collected serially over a mean of roughly 6 years (range 1-12). What the authors observed across the whole study: ART initiation was associated with a significant increase in TRB diversity, but diversity stayed significantly below transplant donor controls even after long-term ART. Because cell numbers in pre-ART samples were limited, unsorted PBMC were profiled instead of sorted CD4+ and CD8+ T cells. Narrower CDR3 length ranges were observed in HIV repertoires than in controls, and an antigen-experienced repertoire with only a slight naive shift after ART was suggested by the network structure. Expanded TRB clones identified before ART initiation dominated the repertoire at all time points, although this dominance fluctuated and declined in many PLHIV after ART. Inferences about post-ART repertoire changes are limited because no data were available on ART adherence, viral resistance or therapy changes. Because PBMC availability was limited, only the TCR beta chain was sequenced, with no alpha chain pairing. Samples dated from about 2003 to 2018, and the ART regimens used may be less effective than current ones.

Participants were included only if at least one PBMC sample before ART initiation and at least two post-ART samples were available. Every participant with HIV received treatment in the United States of America. Cryopreserved samples of roughly 0.95-10 million PBMC were thawed and washed before DNA extraction. At the time of the earliest PBMC sample, participants with HIV were aged between roughly 20 and 60 years. Per participant, PBMC samples came from 1-4 timepoints prior to ART initiation and 2-8 timepoints following ART initiation, for a median of 7 samples. For every participant, serial HIV viral load, CD4+ T-cell count, ART history and demographic data were obtained. A Qiagen kit on a QIAcube was used to extract genomic DNA from unsorted PBMC, with samples processed in batches of 12. A remark on this clone: Its antigen target is currently unknown. Base qualities are not recorded, but no much larger clone differs from it by a single base.

A distance of 12 bases separates the germline ends of V and J, which lose 0 bases and 6 bases respectively. CDR1 and CDR2 (SEHNR, FQNEAQ) derive from the germline V gene (reference sequence). The CDR3, from cysteine to phenylalanine, totals 14 residues. Only the CDR3 part of the read is kept: 42 bases, read in frame from the first base. The immunoSEQ hsTCRB v3.0 assay was used at survey level resolution to sequence the TRB variable region. TRB sequencing targeted a depth of roughly 40,000-55,000 T-cell genomes per sample. Pooled TRB libraries were sequenced on an Illumina MiSeq with a v3 150-cycle kit. In the source study's methods: Repertoire analysis ran in R within a reproducible Nextflow workflow covering QC, data transformation and analysis. LymphoSeq2, an R package for AIRR-Seq data exploration, was used to implement custom analyses. After excluding a handful of samples that yielded fewer than 5000 total TRB sequences, 150 to 200 HIV repertoires remained for analysis. Among the approximately 180 HIV repertoires that were kept, 59 were collected before ART initiation and about 130 were collected after ART initiation. Each repertoire was downsampled to 5000 TRB nucleotide sequences, and summary statistics were averaged across 100 downsampling iterations. The analysis kept only TRB sequences whose CDR3 regions were at least seven amino acids long. Two measures captured diversity: a Shannon entropy-derived clonality score and the Gini coefficient. In repertoire networks, the top 5000 CDR3 amino acid sequences were linked whenever an edit distance of one separated two sequences. For TRB CDR3 amino acid sequences, antigen specificity groups and MHC restriction were predicted with GLIPH2. To flag known associations with CMV, EBV, HIV or tissue antigens, CDR3 amino acid sequences were compared against VDJdb and McPAS-TCR. Pre-ART, post-ART and control groups were compared with Wilcoxon signed-rank tests and Holm-Bonferroni correction. TCRdb took this table from immuneACCESS and kept in-frame rearrangements with V and J called. Such tables lack part of the clones; where checked against another copy, unresolved V genes explain under half of the gap, and the rest is unexplained. D and trimming come from the DNA, and the V and J calls and clone size come from that table. Here the sample has around 30,000 clones; 96% occur a single time. The top ten clonotypes cover under 2.5% of the sample.

Sequenced material: unsorted PBMCs, taken 6.6 years after starting antiretroviral therapy. The chain was built from TRBV7-9 and TRBJ2-7; a tentative D call is TRBD1 (6 bases match). The sequence was collected from a man in his thirties or forties with HIV. The CDR3 is CASSLATNRVEQYF. The DNA sequence reads TGTGCCAGCAGCTTAGCGACAAACAGGGTCGAGCAGTACTTC.